A single sample is the source of the 23 T cell receptor beta chains below, sequenced in a study of cytomegalovirus exposure and HLA in healthy donors. A multiplex PCR was run with 60 Vbeta primers and 13 Jbeta primers. The assay was immunoSEQ multiplex PCR, and TCRdb's table has in-frame clones only and misses some. The table includes 90,000 to 150,000 clones, less than 85% detected once. Sequencing was done on a sample of PBMCs. The receptors shown here come from a man aged 45 to 65 in good health and CMV-seropositive.

The chain combines TRBV7-2 with TRBJ2-2; D is ambiguous. CDR3 length equals 15 residues. CDR1 is SGHTA, CDR2 FQGNSA, per germline. V lost 3 bases and J lost 0, with 8 bases in between. CDR3 loop: CASSLTRTNTGELFF. The CDR3 region has the DNA TGTGCCAGCAGCTTGACACGTACGAACACCGGGGAGCTGTTTTTT.

A few counts support this clone. J is TRBJ2-1 and V is TRBV5-1, with a tentative D call TRBD1 (5 bases). Trimming took off 0 bases at V and 2 bases at J, with 9 bases between the two ends. CDR3 length: 15 residues. In germline, CDR1 is SGHRS, CDR2 YFSETQ. This CDR3 is CASSLERQPYNEQFF. CDR3 bases: TGCGCCAGCAGCTTGGAGAGACAGCCCTACAATGAGCAGTTCTTC.

The V and J genes are TRBV7-9 and TRBJ2-3; TRBD2 matches at 9 bases. Germline-derived CDR1 and CDR2 are SEHNR and FQNEAQ (reference sequence). This CDR3 spans 17 amino acids. The trim removed 2 bases at V and 3 bases at J, leaving 9 bases unmatched. The CDR3 region has the DNA TGTGCCAGCAGCTTATCCAAGAGGCTAGCGGGAACAGATACGCAGTATTTT. Translated, it gives CASSLSKRLAGTDTQYF.

V gene TRBV5-1 combines with J gene TRBJ2-5, with a tentative D call TRBD1 (5 bases). Trimming removed 6 bases at V and 1 base at J, with 7 bases between. Germline-derived CDR1 and CDR2 are SGHRS and YFSETQ. The length of the CDR3 is 12 residues. CDR3 sequence reads: CASTDSQETQYF. CDR3 coding DNA: TGCGCCAGCACCGACAGCCAAGAGACCCAGTACTTC.

A word on this clone: One junction end disagrees with the germline gene, perhaps due to a read error. V usage is TRBV5-1 and J usage is TRBJ2-3; 8 positions match TRBD1. This CDR3 comprises 15 residues. From germline, CDR1 is SGHRS and CDR2 YFSETQ. CDR3 residues: CASTTGPGGTGTQYF. As DNA, the CDR3 is TGCGCCAGCACCACCGGCCCAGGGGGCACAGGTACGCAGTATTTT.

The chain couples TRBV6-5 to TRBJ1-3, with a weak D call TRBD1 (5 bases). This CDR3 is built from 15 residues. The V end lost 0 bases, the J end lost 2 bases, and 8 bases lay between the germline ends. Germline CDR1 and CDR2: MNHEY and SVGAGI. The CDR3 nucleotides read TGTGCCAGCAGTTACTCGGGGGGAGCTGGAAACACCATATATTTT. This encodes CASSYSGGAGNTIYF.

This clone was counted once. The genes are TRBV4-3 and TRBJ2-7; 10 nucleotides agree with TRBD2. The trim removed 0 bases at V and 7 bases at J, leaving 12 bases unmatched. This CDR3 is built from 17 residues. Germline lookup yields CDR1 LGHNA and CDR2 YSLEER. The CDR3 spells CASSQDRSGGAGWEQYF. The CDR3 DNA reads as TGCGCCAGCAGCCAAGATCGGAGCGGGGGGGCAGGATGGGAGCAGTACTTC.

This clone showed up just a few times. The rearrangement uses TRBV13 and TRBJ1-1, with TRBD1 as a possible D gene (6 bases). Germline V gene lookup returns CDR1 PRHDT and CDR2 FYEKMQ (reference sequence). V dropped 4 bases and J dropped 8 bases, with 14 bases sitting between them. CDR3 size: 13 residues. Here the CDR3 reads CASSSRDTAEAFF. The CDR3 region has the DNA TGTGCCAGCAGCTCCCGGGACACGGCGGAAGCTTTCTTT.

This clone occurred once. This specimen includes other DNA sequences encoding the same CDR3. The V gene is TRBV29-1, the J gene TRBJ1-2, with 7 positions matching TRBD1. The CDR3 extends over 12 amino acids. Germline V lookup: CDR1 SQVTM, CDR2 ANQGSEA. Unmatched junction bases numbered 2, after V lost 4 bases and J lost 3 bases. The CDR3 DNA reads as TGCAGCGTTGGGACAGGAGACTATGGCTACACCTTC. This sequence encodes CSVGTGDYGYTF.

The chain has TRBV7-9 and TRBJ1-3; 11 bases are shared with TRBD1. V was clipped by 0 bases and J by 3 bases; unmatched bases: 1. Germline-derived CDR1 and CDR2 are SEHNR and FQNEAQ (reference sequence). The CDR3 totals 16 residues. CDR3 residues: CASSLADRGLGNTIYF. The CDR3 DNA reads as TGTGCCAGCAGCTTAGCGGACAGGGGGCTTGGAAACACCATATATTTT.

This clone was picked up a small number of times. This chain connects TRBV6-5 to TRBJ2-7; the D is unclear. Germline CDR1 MNHEY, CDR2 SVGAGI. V shed 6 bases and J shed 5 bases, with 11 bases lying between them. CDR3 length: 12 amino acids. CDR3 region: CASREREHEQYF. The DNA of the CDR3 is TGTGCCAGCAGGGAGAGAGAACACGAGCAGTACTTC.

This clone was picked up one time. The chain is built from TRBV5-1 and TRBJ1-2; 8 bases are a match to TRBD1. Unmatched junction bases numbered 8, after V lost 3 bases and J lost 4 bases. Germline CDR1 and CDR2: SGHRS and YFSETQ. This CDR3 spans 15 amino acids. The DNA of the CDR3 is TGCGCCAGCAGCTCCGGACAGGGTAAAGGCTATGGCTACACCTTC. Amino acid sequence: CASSSGQGKGYGYTF. Supplemented by reference TRBV5-1 and TRBJ1-2, the full variable domain reads KAGVTQTPRYLIKTRGQQVTLSCSPISGHRSVSWYQQTPGQGLQFLFEYFSETQRNKGNFPGRFSGRQFSNSRSEMNVSTLELGDSALYLCASSSGQGKGYGYTFGSGTRLTVV.

The chain carries TRBV10-2 and TRBJ2-5; TRBD1 aligns across 7 bases. Germline CDR1 reads WSHSY; CDR2 reads SAAADI. This CDR3 has 15 amino acids. V shed 3 bases, J shed 13 bases, and the junction held 17 bases outside the gene matches. CDR3 sequence (DNA): TGCGCCAGCAGTGACCAAAGAGAGGGGGCGTACTCCCCGTACTTC. It codes for CASSDQREGAYSPYF.

The CDR3 coding sequence is TGTGCCAGCAGCTTAGGATCGGCGGGAGGGAGTTGGACCCAGTACTTC. Its protein is CASSLGSAGGSWTQYF. This chain uses TRBV7-2 with TRBJ2-5; 9 bases map to TRBD2. Germline lookup yields CDR1 SGHTA and CDR2 FQGNSA. Trimming cost V 1 base and J 7 bases; bases outside gene matches: 10. The CDR3 runs to 16 residues.

V usage is TRBV7-2 and J usage is TRBJ2-2; 9 positions match TRBD1. This CDR3 spans 16 amino acids. Per the germline V gene, CDR1 is SGHTA and CDR2 is FQGNSA. With V trimmed by 5 bases and J by 6 bases, 10 bases remained unmatched. CDR3 coding DNA: TGTGCCAGCAGCCCGACCGGGACAGGGAGCTCCGGGGAGCTGTTTTTT. Translating it yields CASSPTGTGSSGELFF.

The V and J genes are TRBV7-9 and TRBJ1-2, with a possible D match to TRBD1 (6 bases). Germline-derived CDR1 and CDR2 are SEHNR and FQNEAQ (reference sequence). The CDR3 consists of 16 residues. V lost 5 bases, J lost 4 bases, and 20 bases lay in between. CDR3 loop: CASSPQSVTGLYGYTF. In nucleotides, the CDR3 is TGTGCCAGCAGCCCCCAGTCGGTGACAGGACTCTATGGCTACACCTTC.

This clone was detected a few times. This chain connects TRBV19 to TRBJ1-5; tentative D call: TRBD1 (6 bases). The germline V gene has CDR1 LNHDA and CDR2 SQIVND (reference sequence). This CDR3 is built from 15 residues. V shed 4 bases and J shed 2 bases, with 12 bases lying between them. CDR3 nucleotide sequence: TGTGCCAGTAGTAAACAGGGCGAGGGCAATCAGCCCCAGCATTTT. Amino acid sequence: CASSKQGEGNQPQHF.

DNA of the CDR3: TGTGCCAGCAGCCAAGGACTCAGCACAGATACGCAGTATTTT. This codes for CASSQGLSTDTQYF. The chain recombines TRBV7-2 with TRBJ2-3; TRBD2 might be the D (5 bases). CDR3 length: 14 residues. V lost 5 bases and J lost 0, with 9 bases in between. Germline V gene sequence: CDR1 SGHTA, CDR2 FQGNSA.

This sequence joins TRBV6-6 and TRBJ1-1; possible D gene TRBD1, 5 bases. Trimming shortened V by 9 bases and J by 2 bases, and 16 bases separated the two germline ends. The CDR3 has 14 amino acids. The germline gives CDR1 MNHNY, CDR2 SVGAGI (reference sequence). As DNA, the CDR3 is TGTGCCAGTAAGAGAGACAGTTCCAACACTGAAGCTTTCTTT. Translation gives CASKRDSSNTEAFF.

The sample holds a few counts of this clone. The genes are TRBV6-1 and TRBJ2-3; D perhaps matches TRBD1 (6 bases). V was cut by 3 bases and J by 9 bases, with 16 bases left in between. This CDR3 contains 14 residues. Germline V CDR1 and CDR2: MNHNS, SASEGT. The CDR3 sequence is CASSESGGWNTQYF. The CDR3 DNA is TGTGCCAGCAGTGAGTCTGGGGGCTGGAACACGCAGTATTTT.

The CDR3 DNA follows: TGCGCCAGCAGCTTGGGCCGGGTGAACACCGGGGAGCTGTTTTTT. This gives the protein CASSLGRVNTGELFF. The rearrangement uses TRBV5-1 and TRBJ2-2; D remains unclear. Trimming removed 0 bases at V and 1 base at J, with 7 bases between. Germline V lookup: CDR1 SGHRS, CDR2 YFSETQ. The CDR3 is made up of 15 amino acids.

V and J are TRBV11-3 and TRBJ2-5, with TRBD1 as a possible D gene (6 bases). The DNA end lines up better with TRBJ2-7; the J call may be wrong. The CDR3 runs to 12 residues. Looked up from germline, CDR1 is SGHNT and CDR2 is YENEEA. In DNA, the CDR3 is TGTGCCAGCAGCTACAGGGTCCACGAGCAGTACTTC. Amino acids: CASSYRVHEQYF.

V usage is TRBV11-2 and J usage is TRBJ2-1, with 11 bases aligning to TRBD2. The CDR3 consists of 19 residues. V was pared by 5 bases and J by 3 bases, with 15 bases of the junction left unmatched. The germline V gene encodes CDR1 SGHAT and CDR2 FQNNGV. CDR3 nucleotides: TGTGCCAGCAGCCCACGGGGTAGCGGGAGGGCCGAAGACTACAATGAGCAGTTCTTC. The encoded protein is CASSPRGSGRAEDYNEQFF. Supplemented by reference TRBV11-2 and TRBJ2-1, the full variable domain reads EAGVAQSPRYKIIEKRQSVAFWCNPISGHATLYWYQQILGQGPKLLIQFQNNGVVDDSQLPKDRFSAERLKGVDSTLKIQPAKLEDSAVYLCASSPRGSGRAEDYNEQFFGPGTRLTVL.